The 23 T cell receptor beta chains reported below all come from one sample, sequenced in a study of blood T cell repertoires in COVID-19. The data were produced by immunoSEQ multiplex PCR, yet TCRdb's version contains in-frame clones alone and is incomplete. Of 200,000 to 300,000 clones in the sample, 86% were seen once. Material for sequencing was peripheral blood. The source is a man aged 80 or over with acute or convalescent COVID-19.

This clone was recorded only once. The rearrangement links TRBV5-1 to TRBJ2-5, with 7 bases lining up with TRBD2. CDR3 length: 15 amino acids. Germline V gene sequence: CDR1 SGHRS, CDR2 YFSETQ. V was clipped by 4 bases and J by 1 base; unmatched bases: 7. CDR3 DNA: TGCGCCAGCAGCCGACTAGCACCCCCCCAAGAGACCCAGTACTTC. Its translation: CASSRLAPPQETQYF.

This clone was seen only once. This CDR3 is CASSSDRFYNEQFF. CDR3 bases: TGTGCCAGCAGTTCGGACAGATTCTACAATGAGCAGTTCTTC. This chain connects TRBV27 to TRBJ2-1; TRBD1 might be the D (6 bases). CDR3 length equals 14 residues. The germline CDR1 and CDR2 sequences are MNHEY and SMNVEV (reference sequence). The germline V and J ends were trimmed by 4 bases and 3 bases, with 10 bases remaining between them.

This chain joins TRBV28 and TRBJ1-5; 11 bases agree with TRBD1. The V gene end was trimmed by 4 bases and the J gene end by 3 bases; junction bases not matched to a gene: 14. The CDR3 consists of 19 residues. Germline V gene data show CDR1 as MDHEN and CDR2 as SYDVKM. CDR3: CASSSAPDRGLIINQPQHF. The CDR3 nucleotides read TGTGCCAGCAGTTCAGCACCGGACAGGGGGCTTATTATCAATCAGCCCCAGCATTTT.

J is TRBJ2-1 and V is TRBV7-3; possible D gene TRBD2, 5 bases. The length of the CDR3 is 15 residues. Germline CDR1 reads SGHTA; CDR2 reads FQGTGA. The germline V and J ends were trimmed by 3 bases and 4 bases, with 13 bases remaining between them. CDR3 sequence: CASSFGRAYYNEQFF. CDR3 coding DNA: TGTGCCAGCAGCTTTGGGCGGGCATATTACAATGAGCAGTTCTTC.

V is TRBV2 and J is TRBJ1-2, with D unclear. V was cut by 7 bases and J by 5 bases, with 14 bases left in between. This CDR3 has 13 amino acids. CDR1 and CDR2 from the germline V gene are SNHLY and FYNNEI. This CDR3 reads CASTLEAQYGYTF. The DNA for the CDR3 is TGTGCCAGCACCTTAGAGGCGCAGTATGGCTACACCTTC.

The J gene is TRBJ2-5, the V gene TRBV11-2; 11 bases align to TRBD1. The CDR3 sequence is 16 residues long. V lost 1 base and J lost 4; bases outside the gene matches: 5. The V gene's germline CDR1 is SGHAT and CDR2 FQNNGV. CDR3 protein: CASSLGRTGGTETQYF. DNA of the CDR3: TGTGCCAGCAGCTTAGGCCGGACAGGGGGCACAGAGACCCAGTACTTC.

The rearrangement links TRBV7-2 to TRBJ2-5, with D perhaps TRBD2 (6 bases). The CDR3 has 14 residues. Germline V CDR1 and CDR2: SGHTA, FQGNSA. V was shortened by 5 bases and J by 4 bases, with 14 bases between the two germline ends. DNA for the CDR3: TGTGCCAGCAGCCCGGACCCGGGAGTAGAGACCCAGTACTTC. It translates to CASSPDPGVETQYF.

The CDR3 DNA is TGTGCCAGCAGTAGACAGTACACTGAAGCTTTCTTT. This gives the protein CASSRQYTEAFF. This chain joins TRBV6-2 or TRBV6-3 and TRBJ1-1; possible D gene TRBD1, 5 bases. In germline, CDR1 is MNHEY, CDR2 SVGEGT. The V and J ends lost 5 bases and 3 bases respectively, with 7 bases between them. The CDR3 loop spans 12 amino acids.

The sample holds one count of this clone. This sequence joins TRBV4-1 and TRBJ2-7; a weak D match, TRBD2 (6 bases). Deletions cut 1 base from V and 4 bases from J, with 14 bases between. Germline V lookup: CDR1 MGHRA, CDR2 YSYEKL. The CDR3 has 15 amino acids. The CDR3, as DNA: TGCGCCAGCAGCCAAGCGTCAGCGGGCGGGTACGAGCAGTACTTC. Its protein product is CASSQASAGGYEQYF.

V and J are TRBV19 and TRBJ1-5; tentative D call: TRBD1 (5 bases). V was cut by 5 bases and J by 5 bases, with 10 bases left in between. Germline loops: CDR1 LNHDA, CDR2 SQIVND (reference sequence). This CDR3 is 13 amino acids long. The CDR3 reads CASSGSGYQPQHF. The CDR3 region has the DNA TGTGCCAGTAGTGGCTCAGGGTATCAGCCCCAGCATTTT.

This chain links TRBV19 with TRBJ2-4, with TRBD1 identical over 7 bases. Losses at the gene ends were 4 bases for V and 2 bases for J; bases not matched to a gene: 5. Germline assignment: CDR1 LNHDA and CDR2 SQIVND (reference sequence). The length of the CDR3 is 15 residues. CDR3 in amino acids: CASSTTRGTKNIQYF. CDR3 nucleotides: TGTGCCAGTAGTACGACCAGGGGGACCAAAAACATTCAGTACTTC.

The chain uses TRBV6-6 and TRBJ2-7, with TRBD1 matching 9 bases. Germline assignment: CDR1 MNHNY and CDR2 SVGAGI (reference sequence). The ends lost 11 bases at V and 5 bases at J; junction bases unmatched: 10. This CDR3 spans 13 amino acids. The CDR3 nucleotides read TGTGCCGCCTACAGGGGGCAGGGAAACGAGCAGTACTTC. Translation gives CAAYRGQGNEQYF.

CDR3 DNA: TGTGCCAGCAGTAGCTTCTCTGGAAACACCATATATTTT. Translation gives CASSSFSGNTIYF. The rearrangement joins TRBV6-5 to TRBJ1-3; no firm D call. V gave up 5 bases and J gave up 0 bases, with 5 bases separating them. The CDR3 has 13 residues. Germline CDR1 reads MNHEY; CDR2 reads SVGAGI.

The rearrangement uses TRBV5-4 and TRBJ2-1, with D maybe TRBD2 (6 bases). The V and J ends lost 4 bases and 4 bases respectively, with 15 bases between them. The CDR3 length is 15 residues. Per the germline V gene, CDR1 is SGHNT and CDR2 is YYREEE (reference sequence). CDR3 region: CASSPWRGRYNEQFF. The CDR3 DNA follows: TGTGCCAGCAGCCCCTGGCGTGGGAGGTACAATGAGCAGTTCTTC.

The rearrangement uses TRBV19 and TRBJ1-5, with 8 bases that match TRBD1. The CDR3 sequence is 14 residues long. From germline, CDR1 is LNHDA and CDR2 SQIVND (reference sequence). The V and J ends lost 1 base and 6 bases, in that order; junction bases with no gene match: 2. CDR3 in amino acids: CASSIVTGGQPQHF. The DNA of the CDR3 is TGTGCCAGTAGTATAGTTACAGGGGGTCAGCCCCAGCATTTT.

This chain joins TRBV18 and TRBJ1-1, with 7 bases that match TRBD1. CDR1 and CDR2 (germline): KGHSH, LQKENI. This CDR3 is 15 amino acids long. J gave up 4 bases and V 4 bases, and 9 bases lay outside the gene matches. CDR3 sequence (DNA): TGTGCCAGCTCACTAACTGGACAGGAAGGCACTGAAGCTTTCTTT. Translating it yields CASSLTGQEGTEAFF.

This clone turned up a few times. This chain uses TRBV13 with TRBJ1-1; D remains unclear. Germline V gives CDR1 PRHDT, CDR2 FYEKMQ (reference sequence). This CDR3 is 11 amino acids long. V was cut by 7 bases and J by 5 bases, with 8 bases left in between. The CDR3 protein is CASTRGTEAFF. The CDR3 DNA reads TGTGCCAGCACCCGGGGAACTGAAGCTTTCTTT.

The J gene is TRBJ1-4, the V gene TRBV7-9, with TRBD1 as a possible D gene (6 bases). Germline loops: CDR1 SEHNR, CDR2 FQNEAQ (reference sequence). The CDR3 length is 13 residues. V was trimmed by 11 bases and J by 5 bases, leaving 15 bases between them. CDR3 DNA: TGTGCCGGACAAGACAGGCTAAATGAAAAACTGTTTTTT. This sequence encodes CAGQDRLNEKLFF.

The chain is built from TRBV19 and TRBJ1-1; D possibly corresponds to TRBD1 (5 bases). The CDR3 runs to 13 residues. The V gene lost 5 bases and the J gene lost 4 bases, with 11 bases spanning the gap. The germline V gene has CDR1 LNHDA and CDR2 SQIVND (reference sequence). CDR3 sequence reads: CASSSSQGTEAFF. In DNA, the CDR3 is TGTGCCAGTAGTTCCTCTCAGGGCACTGAAGCTTTCTTT.

This clone was counted between two and nine times. The chain carries TRBV7-8 and TRBJ1-1; TRBD1 is a possible D gene (6 bases). Trimming left V 7 bases short and J 0 bases short, with 18 bases between. Germline CDR1 SGHVS, CDR2 FQNEAQ. The CDR3 length is 16 residues. The CDR3 DNA reads as TGTGCCAGCATCAGTAGGGGACACGGAATGAACACTGAAGCTTTCTTT. This gives the protein CASISRGHGMNTEAFF.

The chain recombines TRBV28 with TRBJ2-7; 10 bases are a match to TRBD2. This CDR3 is 17 amino acids long. CDR1 is MDHEN, CDR2 SYDVKM, per germline. Unmatched junction bases numbered 12, after V lost 7 bases and J lost 0 bases. CDR3 nucleotide sequence: TGTGCCAGCATCTCCCCATATAGCGGGAGGAGCTCCTACGAGCAGTACTTC. The encoded protein is CASISPYSGRSSYEQYF.

The chain uses TRBV5-4 and TRBJ1-3; D is undetermined. The V end lost 1 base, the J end lost 0 bases, and 8 bases lay between the germline ends. The CDR3 sequence is 15 residues long. Per germline, CDR1 SGHNT and CDR2 YYREEE (reference sequence). The CDR3, as DNA: TGTGCCAGCAGCTTGATCCAGGACTCTGGAAACACCATATATTTT. Encoded protein: CASSLIQDSGNTIYF.

V and J are TRBV11-2 and TRBJ2-1; no definite D call. The germline V and J ends were trimmed by 1 base and 0 bases, with 10 bases remaining between them. The CDR3 sequence is 16 residues long. Germline CDR1 is SGHAT and CDR2 is FQNNGV. CDR3 protein: CASSLASVSSYNEQFF. CDR3 DNA sequence: TGTGCCAGCAGCTTAGCGTCCGTCAGCTCCTACAATGAGCAGTTCTTC.